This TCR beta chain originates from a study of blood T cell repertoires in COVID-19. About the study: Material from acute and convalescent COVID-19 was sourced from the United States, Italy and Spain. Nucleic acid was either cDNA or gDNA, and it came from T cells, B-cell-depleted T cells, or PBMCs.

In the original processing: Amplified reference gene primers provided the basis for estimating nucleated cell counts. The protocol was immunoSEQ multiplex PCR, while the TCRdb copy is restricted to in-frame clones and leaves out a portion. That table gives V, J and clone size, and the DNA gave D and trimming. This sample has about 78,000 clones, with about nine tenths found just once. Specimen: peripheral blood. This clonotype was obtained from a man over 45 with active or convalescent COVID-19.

CDR3 bases: TGTGCCAGCAGCTCCGGGACAGGGATTTATGGCTACACCTTC. This translates into CASSSGTGIYGYTF. The V gene is TRBV7-2, the J gene TRBJ1-2; 9 bases align to TRBD1. This CDR3 is built from 14 residues. The J segment lost 5 bases and the V segment lost 4 bases, leaving 5 bases of the junction unmatched. The V gene's germline CDR1 is SGHTA and CDR2 FQGNSA.